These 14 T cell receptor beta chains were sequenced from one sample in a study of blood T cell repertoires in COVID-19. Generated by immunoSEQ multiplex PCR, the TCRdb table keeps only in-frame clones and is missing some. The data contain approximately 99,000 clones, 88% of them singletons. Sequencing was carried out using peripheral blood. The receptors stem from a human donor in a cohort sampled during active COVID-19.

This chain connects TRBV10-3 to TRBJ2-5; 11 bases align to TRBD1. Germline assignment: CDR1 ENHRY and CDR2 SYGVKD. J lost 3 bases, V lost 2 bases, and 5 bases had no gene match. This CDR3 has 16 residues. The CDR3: CAISEHGQGAEETQYF. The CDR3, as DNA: TGTGCCATCAGTGAGCACGGACAGGGGGCGGAAGAGACCCAGTACTTC.

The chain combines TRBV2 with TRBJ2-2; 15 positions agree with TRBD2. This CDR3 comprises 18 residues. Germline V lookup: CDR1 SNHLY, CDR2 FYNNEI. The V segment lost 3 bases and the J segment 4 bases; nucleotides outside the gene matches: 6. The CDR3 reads CASSDWWTSGGGTGELFF. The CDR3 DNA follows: TGTGCCAGCAGTGATTGGTGGACTAGCGGGGGGGGCACCGGGGAGCTGTTTTTT. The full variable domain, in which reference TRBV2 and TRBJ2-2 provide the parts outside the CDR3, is EPEVTQTPSHQVTQMGQEVILRCVPISNHLYFYWYRQILGQKVEFLVSFYNNEISEKSEIFDDQFSVERPDGSNFTLKIRSTKLEDSAMYFCASSDWWTSGGGTGELFFGEGSRLTVL.

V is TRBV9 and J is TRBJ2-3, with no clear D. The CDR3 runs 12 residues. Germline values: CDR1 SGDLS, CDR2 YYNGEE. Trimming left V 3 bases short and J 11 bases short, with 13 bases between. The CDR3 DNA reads TGTGCCAGCAGCGGTGGCGCACCGGGGCAGTATTTT. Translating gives CASSGGAPGQYF. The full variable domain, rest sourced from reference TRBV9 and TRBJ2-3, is DSGVTQTPKHLITATGQRVTLRCSPRSGDLSVYWYQQSLDQGLQFLIQYYNGEERAKGNILERFSAQQFPDLHSELNLSSLELGDSALYFCASSGGAPGQYFGPGTRLTVL.

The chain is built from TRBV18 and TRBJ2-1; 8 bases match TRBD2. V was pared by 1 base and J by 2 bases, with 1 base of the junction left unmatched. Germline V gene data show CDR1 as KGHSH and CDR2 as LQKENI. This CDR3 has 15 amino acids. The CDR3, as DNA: TGTGCCAGCTCACCACTTAGCGGGGCCTACAATGAGCAGTTCTTC. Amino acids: CASSPLSGAYNEQFF. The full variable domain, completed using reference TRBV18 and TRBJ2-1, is NAGVMQNPRHLVRRRGQEARLRCSPMKGHSHVYWYRQLPEEGLKFMVYLQKENIIDESGMPKERFSAEFPKEGPSILRIQQVVRGDSAAYFCASSPLSGAYNEQFFGPGTRLTVL.

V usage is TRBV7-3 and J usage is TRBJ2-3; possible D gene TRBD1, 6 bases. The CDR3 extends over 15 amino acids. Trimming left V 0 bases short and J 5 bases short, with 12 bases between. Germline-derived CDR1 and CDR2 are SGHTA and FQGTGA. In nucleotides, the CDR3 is TGTGCCAGCAGCTTAACGGGGGCTTCGGGAGATACGCAGTATTTT. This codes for CASSLTGASGDTQYF.

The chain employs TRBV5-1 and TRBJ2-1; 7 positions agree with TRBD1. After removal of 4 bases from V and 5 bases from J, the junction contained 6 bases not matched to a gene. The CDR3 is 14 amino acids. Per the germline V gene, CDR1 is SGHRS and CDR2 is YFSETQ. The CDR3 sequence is CASSIGQENNEQFF. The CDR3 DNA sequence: TGCGCCAGCAGCATCGGACAGGAAAACAATGAGCAGTTCTTC.

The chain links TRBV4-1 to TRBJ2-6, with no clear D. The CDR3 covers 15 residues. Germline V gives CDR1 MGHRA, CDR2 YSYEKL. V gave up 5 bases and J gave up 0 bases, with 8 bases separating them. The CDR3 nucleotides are TGCGCCAGCAGCTCCATAGTCTCTGGGGCCAACGTCCTGACTTTC. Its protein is CASSSIVSGANVLTF.

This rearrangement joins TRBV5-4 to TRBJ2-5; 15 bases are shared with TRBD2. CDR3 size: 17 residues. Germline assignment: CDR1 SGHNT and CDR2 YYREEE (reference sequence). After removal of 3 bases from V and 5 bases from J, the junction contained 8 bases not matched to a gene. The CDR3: CASSSGLAGGPSETQYF. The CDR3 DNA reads TGTGCCAGCAGCTCTGGACTAGCGGGGGGGCCTAGTGAGACCCAGTACTTC.

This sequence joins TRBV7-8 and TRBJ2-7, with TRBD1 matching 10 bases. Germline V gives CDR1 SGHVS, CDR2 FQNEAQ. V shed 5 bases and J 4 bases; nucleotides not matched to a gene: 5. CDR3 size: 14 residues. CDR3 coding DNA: TGTGCCAGCAGCGACCGGGACAGGGGATACGAGCAGTACTTC. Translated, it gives CASSDRDRGYEQYF.

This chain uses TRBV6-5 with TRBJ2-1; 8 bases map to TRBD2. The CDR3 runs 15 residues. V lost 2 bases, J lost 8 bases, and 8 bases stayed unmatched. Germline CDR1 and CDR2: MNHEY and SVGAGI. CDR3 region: CASSYQGLGVDEQFF. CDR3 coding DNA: TGTGCCAGCAGTTACCAGGGACTAGGGGTCGATGAGCAGTTCTTC.

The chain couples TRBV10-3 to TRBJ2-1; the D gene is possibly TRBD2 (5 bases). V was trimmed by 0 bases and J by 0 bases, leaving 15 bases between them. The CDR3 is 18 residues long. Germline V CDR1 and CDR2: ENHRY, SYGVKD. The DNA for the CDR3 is TGTGCCATCAGTGAGTCGACTTTAAGCGGACTCTCCTACAATGAGCAGTTCTTC. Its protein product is CAISESTLSGLSYNEQFF.

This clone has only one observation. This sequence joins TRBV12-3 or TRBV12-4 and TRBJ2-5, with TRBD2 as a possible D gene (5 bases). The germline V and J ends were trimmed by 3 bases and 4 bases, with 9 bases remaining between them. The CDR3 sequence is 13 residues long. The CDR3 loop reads CASSFSSPETQYF. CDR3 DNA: TGTGCCAGCAGTTTTTCTAGCCCAGAGACCCAGTACTTC.

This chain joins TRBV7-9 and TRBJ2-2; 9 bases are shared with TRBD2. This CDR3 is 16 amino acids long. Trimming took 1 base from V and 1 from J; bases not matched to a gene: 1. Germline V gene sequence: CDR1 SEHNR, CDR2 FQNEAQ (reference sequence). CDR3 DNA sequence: TGTGCCAGCAGCTTAGGCGGGAGGGAGAACACCGGGGAGCTGTTTTTT. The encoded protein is CASSLGGRENTGELFF.

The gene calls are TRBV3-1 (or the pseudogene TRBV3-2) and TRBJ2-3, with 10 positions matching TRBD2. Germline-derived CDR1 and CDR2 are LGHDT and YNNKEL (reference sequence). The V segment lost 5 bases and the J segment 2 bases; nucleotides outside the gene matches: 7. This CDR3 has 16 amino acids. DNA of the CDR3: TGTGCCAGCAGCAACGTTCTAGCGGGAGACACAGATACGCAGTATTTT. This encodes CASSNVLAGDTDTQYF.